What follows describes a single T cell receptor (beta chain). This specimen comes from a study of blood T cell repertoires in COVID-19. Study as a whole: Acute and convalescent COVID-19 samples came from the United States, Italy and Spain.

Trimming took off 7 bases at V and 5 bases at J, with 11 bases between the two ends. CDR3 size: 11 residues. CDR1 SQVTM and CDR2 ANQGSEA come from the germline V gene. Original data processing: From reference gene primer amplification, estimates of nucleated cell counts were derived. This table comes from immunoSEQ multiplex PCR, and its TCRdb copy is limited to in-frame clones, with some not included. Clone size and V and J calls were adopted from that table, with D and trimming inferred from the DNA. The repertoire has roughly 250,000 clones, nearly 85% of them found once; the top ten carry around 5.2%.

Source material: peripheral blood. The chain links TRBV29-1 to TRBJ2-5, with D possibly matching TRBD2 (5 bases). The clonotype originates from a human donor in a cohort sampled during active COVID-19. This CDR3 reads CSATRSETQYF. In DNA, the CDR3 is TGCAGCGCCACTAGATCCGAGACCCAGTACTTC.